The 30 T cell receptor beta chains presented below share a single source sample, sequenced in a study of cytomegalovirus exposure and HLA in healthy donors. The PCR used 60 Vbeta and 13 Jbeta primers. TCRdb's table, derived via immunoSEQ multiplex PCR, lists solely in-frame clones and lacks some. The profile shows roughly 150,000 clones, 70% to 80% of them singletons. Input material: PBMCs. The receptors were gathered from a woman between 40 and 50 years old in good health and CMV-seronegative.

This chain links TRBV28 with TRBJ1-2; perhaps TRBD1 as D (6 bases). Trimming pared 6 bases from V and 0 bases from J, leaving 11 bases between. This CDR3 region has 14 residues. Germline V gene sequence: CDR1 MDHEN, CDR2 SYDVKM. This CDR3 reads CASRQWDTNYGYTF. The CDR3 nucleotides are TGTGCCAGCAGGCAATGGGACACTAACTATGGCTACACCTTC.

Concerning this clone: The same CDR3 also results from other DNA sequences found in this sample. The chain has TRBV5-1 and TRBJ2-5, with 8 positions matching TRBD1. Germline CDR1 SGHRS, CDR2 YFSETQ. The CDR3 spans 13 residues. Losses at the gene ends were 0 bases for V and 5 bases for J; bases not matched to a gene: 0. CDR3 protein: CASSLGQGETQYF. CDR3 nucleotides: TGCGCCAGCAGCTTGGGACAGGGGGAGACCCAGTACTTC.

CDR3 sequence (DNA): TGTGCCAGCAGTTTATATGGCCGGGTTGACTCACCCCTCCACTTT. It encodes CASSLYGRVDSPLHF. The gene calls are TRBV28 and TRBJ1-6; D is ambiguous. This CDR3 region has 15 residues. V was cut by 1 base and J by 10 bases, with 14 bases left in between. Germline CDR1 and CDR2: MDHEN and SYDVKM.

The J gene is TRBJ1-1, the V gene TRBV7-9; 8 bases align to TRBD1. CDR1 and CDR2 (germline): SEHNR, FQNEAQ (reference sequence). The CDR3 totals 15 residues. Germline trimming cut 5 bases from V and 4 bases from J; bases unmatched to any gene: 9. The CDR3, as DNA: TGTGCCAGCAGCCCCGGTGACAGGGGCACCACTGAAGCTTTCTTT. This codes for CASSPGDRGTTEAFF.

The CDR3 DNA follows: TGTGCCAGCAGTTCACCAGGGCAGGGGGCAGTGGATACGCAGTATTTT. Translated: CASSSPGQGAVDTQYF. The chain links TRBV28 to TRBJ2-3, with 8 bases lining up with TRBD1. This CDR3 comprises 16 residues. The trim removed 4 bases at V and 6 bases at J, leaving 12 bases unmatched. CDR1 and CDR2 from the germline V gene are MDHEN and SYDVKM.

This chain connects TRBV7-8 to TRBJ1-4, with 7 bases identical to TRBD1. This CDR3 spans 15 amino acids. Trimming at V came to 1 base and at J to 4 bases, leaving 3 bases not matched to a gene. Germline values: CDR1 SGHVS, CDR2 FQNEAQ. The CDR3 DNA follows: TGTGCCAGCAGCTTAGGGGGGACAGTTAATGAAAAACTGTTTTTT. Its translation: CASSLGGTVNEKLFF.

The chain has TRBV5-5 and TRBJ2-1; possible D gene TRBD2, 5 bases. V lost 0 bases and J 2 bases, leaving 9 bases between the germline ends. Germline CDR1 and CDR2: SGHKS and YYEKEE (reference sequence). The CDR3 sequence is 15 residues long. The CDR3 DNA sequence: TGTGCCAGCAGCTTGGGAAGGAGGACCTACAATGAGCAGTTCTTC. It specifies CASSLGRRTYNEQFF.

This clone was counted only a few times. The V and J genes are TRBV25-1 and TRBJ1-1, with D unresolved. Germline V gives CDR1 MGHDK, CDR2 SYGVNS. This CDR3 is 12 amino acids long. The V and J ends lost 5 bases and 7 bases respectively, with 11 bases between them. This chain's CDR3 is CASSWRAGEAFF. CDR3 DNA: TGTGCCAGCAGTTGGCGAGCAGGTGAAGCTTTCTTT. Combining the CDR3 with reference TRBV25-1 and TRBJ1-1 gives the whole variable domain EADIYQTPRYLVIGTGKKITLECSQTMGHDKMYWYQQDPGMELHLIHYSYGVNSTEKGDLSSESTVSRIRTEHFPLTLESARPSHTSQYLCASSWRAGEAFFGQGTRLTVV.

The chain employs TRBV18 and TRBJ1-4; no clear D. The V and J ends lost 2 bases and 4 bases respectively, with 8 bases between them. The CDR3 is 14 amino acids. CDR1 is KGHSH and CDR2 is LQKENI in the germline V gene. The CDR3 nucleotides read TGTGCCAGCTCACCAAGGCAGGATAATGAAAAACTGTTTTTT. This gives the protein CASSPRQDNEKLFF. Full variable domain (remainder filled in from reference TRBV18 and TRBJ1-4): NAGVMQNPRHLVRRRGQEARLRCSPMKGHSHVYWYRQLPEEGLKFMVYLQKENIIDESGMPKERFSAEFPKEGPSILRIQQVVRGDSAAYFCASSPRQDNEKLFFGSGTQLSVL.

This chain joins TRBV4-2 and TRBJ2-1, with 8 nucleotides matching TRBD2. CDR1 is LGHNA, CDR2 YNFKEQ, per germline. V lost 4 bases, J lost 7 bases, and 9 bases stayed unmatched. This CDR3 comprises 15 residues. The CDR3 DNA reads TGTGCCAGCAGCCTCCCCGGCGGGGGGACAAATGAGCAGTTCTTC. It translates to CASSLPGGGTNEQFF.

In this sample, this clone turned up a few times. V and J are TRBV5-4 and TRBJ2-2; TRBD2 matches 11 bases. The V and J ends lost 5 bases and 5 bases, in that order; junction bases with no gene match: 5. Germline V CDR1 and CDR2: SGHNT, YYREEE (reference sequence). The CDR3 spans 15 residues. The CDR3 protein is CASSPTSGRTGELFF. As DNA, the CDR3 is TGTGCCAGCAGTCCTACTAGCGGGAGAACCGGGGAGCTGTTTTTT.

The chain has TRBV29-1 and TRBJ1-1; 7 bases line up with TRBD1. There are 17 residues in the CDR3. V trimming: 4 bases; J trimming: 6 bases; junction bases outside the gene matches: 20. Germline V gene sequence: CDR1 SQVTM, CDR2 ANQGSEA. CDR3 region: CSVGFLLPWTGSAEAFF. The CDR3 DNA sequence: TGCAGCGTTGGTTTTCTACTACCTTGGACAGGTTCCGCTGAAGCTTTCTTT.

This chain links TRBV9 with TRBJ2-5; 9 bases fit TRBD1. The CDR3 covers 17 residues. The junction had 12 bases not matched to a gene; V was cut back by 1 base and J by 5 bases. The germline V gene encodes CDR1 SGDLS and CDR2 YYNGEE. The CDR3 sequence: CASSVRRDRVNLETQYF. The CDR3 DNA reads TGTGCCAGCAGCGTAAGGCGGGACAGGGTGAATTTGGAGACCCAGTACTTC.

The chain has TRBV4-3 and TRBJ2-1; D might be TRBD2 (5 bases). Germline V gene data show CDR1 as LGHNA and CDR2 as YSLEER. The CDR3 is 16 amino acids. Trimming shortened V by 0 bases and J by 4 bases, and 13 bases separated the two germline ends. CDR3 bases: TGCGCCAGCAGCCAAGAACCCAGCGGACGTTACAATGAGCAGTTCTTC. Translation gives CASSQEPSGRYNEQFF.

J is TRBJ1-2 and V is TRBV18; 9 nucleotides align to TRBD1. The CDR3 loop spans 17 amino acids. V lost 3 bases, J lost 0 bases, and 8 bases stayed unmatched. The germline V gene has CDR1 KGHSH and CDR2 LQKENI. The CDR3 nucleotides read TGTGCCAGCTCACCGACTAGACAGGGGGGAGCTAACTATGGCTACACCTTC. It yields the protein CASSPTRQGGANYGYTF.

The CDR3 is CASSGTTQETQYF. The CDR3 bases are TGTGCCAGCTCAGGCACCACACAAGAGACCCAGTACTTC. The chain is built from TRBV18 and TRBJ2-5; the D is unclear. CDR3 length: 13 amino acids. Trimming stripped 5 bases from V and 2 bases from J, with 9 bases between. Germline assignment: CDR1 KGHSH and CDR2 LQKENI.

This chain links TRBV15 with TRBJ2-7; TRBD1 agrees at 7 bases. CDR1 LNHNV and CDR2 YYDKDF come from the germline V gene (reference sequence). J was trimmed by 3 bases and V by 3 bases; bases with no gene match: 8. The CDR3 has 15 amino acids. CDR3 amino acids: CATSRRDSGVYEQYF. The CDR3 coding sequence is TGTGCCACCAGCAGGAGGGACAGTGGGGTCTACGAGCAGTACTTC.

V gene TRBV13 combines with J gene TRBJ2-7; D might be TRBD2 (5 bases). The CDR3 runs to 21 residues. V was clipped by 5 bases and J by 1 base, with 33 bases between them. Germline V gives CDR1 PRHDT, CDR2 FYEKMQ (reference sequence). CDR3: CASSQYNTAEPRHLKSYEQYF. The CDR3 nucleotides are TGTGCCAGCAGCCAATACAATACAGCGGAGCCTCGCCACCTCAAATCCTACGAGCAGTACTTC.

This chain connects TRBV27 to TRBJ2-7, with 8 bases identical to TRBD2. Germline V gives CDR1 MNHEY, CDR2 SMNVEV (reference sequence). The length of the CDR3 is 15 residues. Trimming cost V 6 bases and J 3 bases; bases outside gene matches: 10. The CDR3 here is CASSYSSGELYEQYF. The CDR3 DNA follows: TGTGCCAGCAGCTACAGTAGCGGGGAACTCTACGAGCAGTACTTC.

This sequence joins TRBV28 and TRBJ2-7; a weak D match, TRBD2 (6 bases). V was shortened by 4 bases and J by 7 bases, with 32 bases between the two germline ends. The CDR3 is 19 residues long. Germline V gives CDR1 MDHEN, CDR2 SYDVKM. The CDR3 loop reads CASSSWAGGTPTPPDEQYF. CDR3 in DNA: TGTGCCAGCAGTTCTTGGGCGGGCGGGACGCCGACACCTCCGGATGAGCAGTACTTC.

The J gene is TRBJ1-5, the V gene TRBV2; D unresolved. Germline V gene sequence: CDR1 SNHLY, CDR2 FYNNEI. V lost 5 bases and J 3 bases, leaving 11 bases between the germline ends. The CDR3 covers 14 residues. CDR3 nucleotides: TGTGCCAGCAGTTTTGAGAGACTCAATCAGCCCCAGCATTTT. Translated, it gives CASSFERLNQPQHF. Combining the CDR3 with reference TRBV2 and TRBJ1-5 gives the whole variable domain EPEVTQTPSHQVTQMGQEVILRCVPISNHLYFYWYRQILGQKVEFLVSFYNNEISEKSEIFDDQFSVERPDGSNFTLKIRSTKLEDSAMYFCASSFERLNQPQHFGDGTRLSIL.

This clone was detected once. The V gene is TRBV4-3, the J gene TRBJ2-1; 12 bases align to TRBD2. The V gene's germline CDR1 is LGHNA and CDR2 YSLEER. The CDR3 is 16 residues long. J gave up 2 bases and V 5 bases, and 4 bases lay outside the gene matches. The CDR3 DNA reads TGCGCCAGCAGCGAAGGACTAGCGGGACCCTACAATGAGCAGTTCTTC. This gives the protein CASSEGLAGPYNEQFF.

The chain recombines TRBV28 with TRBJ1-2, with no clear D. The CDR3 length is 14 residues. Trimming cost V 3 bases and J 7 bases, with 15 bases left between them. From germline, CDR1 is MDHEN and CDR2 SYDVKM. The DNA of the CDR3 is TGTGCCAGCAGTTTTGGGCCCCCCCGGGGTGGCTACACCTTC. It specifies CASSFGPPRGGYTF.

J is TRBJ1-2 and V is TRBV5-4; 12 bases map to TRBD1. Germline V gene lookup returns CDR1 SGHNT and CDR2 YYREEE (reference sequence). With V trimmed by 4 bases and J by 8 bases, 6 bases remained unmatched. There are 14 residues in the CDR3. CDR3 nucleotide sequence: TGTGCCAGCAGCCCGGGACAGGGGGCTCGAGGCTACACCTTC. It encodes CASSPGQGARGYTF. Supplemented by reference TRBV5-4 and TRBJ1-2, the full variable domain reads ETGVTQSPTHLIKTRGQQVTLRCSSQSGHNTVSWYQQALGQGPQFIFQYYREEENGRGNFPPRFSGLQFPNYSSELNVNALELDDSALYLCASSPGQGARGYTFGSGTRLTVV.

The chain combines TRBV14 with TRBJ2-7, with a weak D call TRBD1 (5 bases). Germline CDR1 reads SGHDN; CDR2 reads FVKESK. With 4 bases removed from V and 3 bases from J, the gap between germline ends came to 13 bases. The length of the CDR3 is 14 residues. This CDR3 reads CASSLSQGFYEQYF. Written as DNA, the CDR3 is TGTGCCAGCAGCCTAAGTCAGGGTTTCTACGAGCAGTACTTC.

DNA for the CDR3: TGTGCCAGCAGCGCCTCTAGCGGGAGTTTCTACGAGCAGTACTTC. Translating gives CASSASSGSFYEQYF. The chain uses TRBV7-3 and TRBJ2-7; 10 positions match TRBD2. With V trimmed by 5 bases and J by 3 bases, 7 bases remained unmatched. Germline V CDR1 and CDR2: SGHTA, FQGTGA. The CDR3 loop spans 15 amino acids.

This clone has more than one count but fewer than ten. The J gene is TRBJ2-1, the V gene TRBV9; TRBD2 is a possible D gene (7 bases). The germline V gene encodes CDR1 SGDLS and CDR2 YYNGEE. The CDR3 runs 15 residues. V was cut by 6 bases and J by 12 bases, with 25 bases left in between. CDR3 loop: CASNGRGGGNYAQFF. The CDR3 bases are TGTGCCAGCAACGGTAGAGGGGGGGGTAATTATGCGCAGTTCTTC.

The CDR3, as DNA: TGCGCCAGCAGCCAAGAGGCGGATTCCTACGAGCAGTACTTC. Its protein is CASSQEADSYEQYF. V gene TRBV4-3 combines with J gene TRBJ2-7; D is ambiguous. CDR1 LGHNA and CDR2 YSLEER come from the germline V gene. The CDR3 contains 14 residues. V dropped 0 bases and J dropped 1 base, with 7 bases sitting between them.

The chain joins TRBV6-1 to TRBJ2-1, with 7 bases aligning to TRBD1. Germline V CDR1 and CDR2: MNHNS, SASEGT. The CDR3 length is 11 residues. Losses at the gene ends were 3 bases for V and 12 bases for J; bases not matched to a gene: 2. Here the CDR3 reads CASSDRGWQFF. DNA for the CDR3: TGTGCCAGCAGTGACAGGGGGTGGCAGTTCTTC.

The chain joins TRBV25-1 to TRBJ2-7, with a tentative D call TRBD2 (5 bases). The CDR3 totals 15 residues. With 4 bases removed from V and 0 bases from J, the gap between germline ends came to 13 bases. Germline assignment: CDR1 MGHDK and CDR2 SYGVNS. The CDR3 loop is CASSVRIANSYEQYF. DNA of the CDR3: TGTGCCAGCAGTGTCAGAATAGCGAACTCCTACGAGCAGTACTTC.